This T cell receptor beta chain is from a study of blood T cell repertoires in COVID-19. Across the whole study: The United States, Italy and Spain supplied acute and convalescent COVID-19 samples. T cells, B-cell-depleted T cells, or PBMCs supplied cDNA or gDNA.

How the authors handled the data: Cell counts per sample came from amplifying reference gene primers. Profiled with immunoSEQ multiplex PCR; TCRdb holds only in-frame clones, not every one. V and J calls and clone size come straight from that table; D and trimming were deduced from the DNA. Counted here are 100,000 to 150,000 clones, about 83% occurring once; the ten biggest clones make up roughly 9.7%. The clonotype originates from a man in his forties with active or convalescent COVID-19. Sample: peripheral blood.

The CDR3 here is CASSWGVAGPYEQYF. The DNA of the CDR3 is TGTGCCAGCAGTTGGGGAGTAGCGGGGCCATACGAGCAGTACTTC. The rearrangement joins TRBV27 to TRBJ2-7; 8 bases map to TRBD2. Germline values: CDR1 MNHEY, CDR2 SMNVEV (reference sequence). This CDR3 region has 15 residues. J lost 4 bases, V lost 4 bases, and 9 bases had no gene match.